A selection of T cell receptor beta chains follows, all from one sample in a study of blood T cell repertoires in COVID-19. Sequenced by immunoSEQ multiplex PCR; TCRdb stores in-frame clones only, minus some. This repertoire shows over 150,000 clones, 80% to 90% found once; its top ten account for roughly 1%. The sample taken for sequencing was peripheral blood. These receptor sequences come from a man aged 40-55 years with acute or convalescent COVID-19. CDR3s include the opening cysteine and the closing phenylalanine or tryptophan. Each record gives: J gene, V gene, clone size, D gene, CDR3 protein, CDR3 DNA. A D gene is named only where the DNA matches it firmly. Clone size is shown for a subset of rows, as once, few, many or a class of expanded clone.

>TRBJ1-5|TRBV19|.|.
CASLGGAKWANQPQHF
TGTGCCTCCCTGGGGGGGGCGAAGTGGGCCAATCAGCCCCAGCATTTT
>TRBJ2-7|TRBV6-5|.|.
CASGGTYEQYF
TGTGCCAGCGGGGGGACCTACGAGCAGTACTTC
>TRBJ1-2|TRBV5-1|few|.
CASSFQEGGYTF
TGCGCCAGCAGCTTCCAGGAGGGTGGCTACACCTTC
>TRBJ2-3|TRBV10-2|.|.
CASSGGDTQYF
TGCGCCAGCAGTGGCGGGGATACGCAGTATTTT
>TRBJ1-4|TRBV30|.|.
CAWSRSGDEKLFF
TGTGCCTGGAGTAGGTCAGGGGATGAAAAACTGTTTTTT
>TRBJ1-3|TRBV7-6|.|.
CASSLGAGGNTIYF
TGTGCCAGCAGCTTAGGTGCAGGGGGAAACACCATATATTTT
>TRBJ1-6|TRBV6-6|.|.
CATGGEGPLHF
TGTGCCACCGGAGGGGAGGGACCCCTCCACTTT
>TRBJ2-7|TRBV4-1|.|.
CASSREDSSYEQYF
TGCGCCAGCAGCCGAGAGGACAGCTCCTACGAGCAGTACTTC
>TRBJ1-2|TRBV28|.|.
CASSLIGYGYTF
TGTGCCAGCAGTTTAATCGGCTATGGCTACACCTTC
>TRBJ1-5|TRBV23-1|.|.
CASPRGLGNQPQHF
TGCGCCAGCCCCCGGGGTTTAGGCAATCAGCCCCAGCATTTT
>TRBJ2-3|TRBV30|.|.
CAWSVRIGGTDTQYF
TGTGCCTGGAGTGTACGGATCGGGGGCACAGATACGCAGTATTTT
>TRBJ2-1|TRBV28|.|TRBD1
CASIQQGSSWFF
TGTGCCAGCATTCAACAGGGGTCTTCTTGGTTCTTC
>TRBJ1-2|TRBV30|.|TRBD1
CAWSTGTGYGYTF
TGTGCCTGGAGTACCGGGACAGGGTATGGCTACACCTTC
>TRBJ2-1|TRBV6-5|.|TRBD1
CASSLLQGIDEQFF
TGTGCCAGCAGCCTCCTACAGGGGATCGATGAGCAGTTCTTC
>TRBJ2-7|TRBV5-5|.|TRBD1
CASSIPGQGYEQYF
TGTGCCAGCAGCATCCCGGGACAGGGTTACGAGCAGTACTTC
>TRBJ2-7|TRBV19|.|TRBD2
CASSIGSGTYEQYF
TGTGCCAGTAGTATAGGTAGCGGGACCTACGAGCAGTACTTC
>TRBJ1-6|TRBV9|.|.
CASSTTRGAHSPLHF
TGTGCCAGCAGCACCACACGGGGGGCGCATTCACCCCTCCACTTT
>TRBJ1-1|TRBV6-1|.|.
CASSVPDSVWMNTEAFF
TGTGCCAGCAGTGTTCCGGACAGCGTTTGGATGAACACTGAAGCTTTCTTT
>TRBJ2-7|TRBV6-5|.|TRBD2
CASANAAGVSYEQYF
TGTGCCTCAGCGAATGCGGCGGGGGTTTCCTACGAGCAGTACTTC
>TRBJ1-2|TRBV6-4|once|.
CASSDVQGHGYTF
TGTGCCAGCAGTGACGTCCAGGGGCATGGCTACACCTTC
>TRBJ2-7|TRBV6-5|.|.
CATRQSSYEQYF
TGTGCCACAAGACAGAGCTCCTACGAGCAGTACTTC
>TRBJ2-7|TRBV20-1|.|TRBD2
CSASSGGPYEQYF
TGCAGTGCAAGTAGCGGGGGGCCCTACGAGCAGTACTTC
>TRBJ1-1|TRBV5-4|.|.
CASSFQQNTEAFF
TGTGCCAGCAGCTTCCAACAGAACACTGAAGCTTTCTTT
>TRBJ1-2|TRBV30|.|TRBD1
CAWKGQVLSGYTF
TGTGCCTGGAAGGGACAGGTCCTTTCCGGCTACACCTTC
>TRBJ1-2|TRBV6-1|.|TRBD1
CASSEEDRGDYGYTF
TGTGCCAGCAGTGAAGAGGACAGGGGGGACTATGGCTACACCTTC
>TRBJ1-4|TRBV28|few|.
CASSLSVNSWATNEKLFF
TGTGCCAGCAGTTTATCGGTCAACAGCTGGGCCACTAATGAAAAACTGTTTTTT
>TRBJ1-2|TRBV18|.|.
CASSPTMEEARGYTF
TGTGCCAGCTCACCCACCATGGAGGAGGCTCGCGGCTACACCTTC
>TRBJ2-3|TRBV2|.|TRBD1
CASSEEDRGTDTQYF
TGTGCCAGCAGTGAAGAAGACAGGGGCACAGATACGCAGTATTTT
>TRBJ1-4|TRBV10-3|.|TRBD1
CAISEDRVNEKLFF
TGTGCCATCAGTGAGGACAGGGTGAATGAAAAACTGTTTTTT